This is a list of T cell receptor beta chains from one sample in a study of blood T cell repertoires in COVID-19. Profiled with immunoSEQ multiplex PCR; TCRdb holds only in-frame clones, not every one. The sample has about 98,000 clones, more than 75% seen once. The sample comprised peripheral blood. The receptors derive from a man between 60 and 70 years old with active or convalescent COVID-19. CDR3s include the opening cysteine and the closing phenylalanine or tryptophan. The order of the fields is J gene, D gene, V gene, CDR3 length, clone size, CDR3 protein, CDR3 DNA. D genes are given only for firm matches. Some rows have no size entry. The others give once, few or many, or a class for an expanded clone.

j_gene: TRBJ2-1
d_gene: .
v_gene: TRBV25-1
len: 15
abundance: once
CDR3aa: CASSSTGEPSNEQFF
CDR3nt: TGTGCCAGCAGTTCTACGGGAGAACCCTCCAATGAGCAGTTCTTC

j_gene: TRBJ1-2
d_gene: TRBD1
v_gene: TRBV14
len: 15
abundance: .
CDR3aa: CASSQSGTGLGGYTF
CDR3nt: TGTGCCAGCAGCCAATCCGGGACAGGCCTAGGCGGCTACACCTTC

j_gene: TRBJ2-2
d_gene: TRBD2
v_gene: TRBV3-1/TRBV3-2
len: 16
abundance: .
CDR3aa: CASSQELAGAAGELFF
CDR3nt: TGTGCCAGCAGCCAAGAACTAGCGGGAGCCGCGGGGGAGCTGTTTTTT

j_gene: TRBJ1-3
d_gene: .
v_gene: TRBV7-8
len: 14
abundance: .
CDR3aa: CASSLVNSGNTIYF
CDR3nt: TGTGCCAGCAGCTTAGTAAACTCTGGAAACACCATATATTTT

j_gene: TRBJ1-2
d_gene: TRBD1
v_gene: TRBV6-5
len: 12
abundance: .
CDR3aa: CASRTGGWGYTF
CDR3nt: TGTGCCAGCAGGACAGGGGGCTGGGGCTACACCTTC

j_gene: TRBJ1-6
d_gene: .
v_gene: TRBV20-1
len: 11
abundance: .
CDR3aa: CSARSGTLLHF
CDR3nt: TGCAGTGCTAGATCCGGGACTCTCCTCCACTTT

j_gene: TRBJ2-7
d_gene: .
v_gene: TRBV5-6
len: 16
abundance: .
CDR3aa: CASRSGRNRGSSEQYF
CDR3nt: TGTGCCAGCAGATCGGGGAGGAACAGGGGATCCTCCGAGCAGTACTTC

j_gene: TRBJ1-2
d_gene: .
v_gene: TRBV5-1
len: 16
abundance: .
CDR3aa: CASSLVGGQDPYGYTF
CDR3nt: TGCGCCAGCAGCTTGGTTGGCGGACAAGACCCTTATGGCTACACCTTC

j_gene: TRBJ2-1
d_gene: TRBD2
v_gene: TRBV10-2
len: 15
abundance: .
CDR3aa: CASTRTSGGGYEQFF
CDR3nt: TGCGCCAGCACCCGGACTAGCGGGGGGGGATATGAGCAGTTCTTC

j_gene: TRBJ2-5
d_gene: .
v_gene: TRBV4-1
len: 15
abundance: few
CDR3aa: CASSQPTRPQETQYF
CDR3nt: TGCGCCAGCAGCCAGCCGACTAGGCCCCAAGAGACCCAGTACTTC

j_gene: TRBJ2-3
d_gene: TRBD2
v_gene: TRBV7-8
len: 22
abundance: .
CDR3aa: CASRRTDHNIVGTSGSTDTQYF
CDR3nt: TGTGCCAGCAGGCGGACAGATCATAACATTGTGGGGACTAGCGGGAGTACAGATACGCAGTATTTT

j_gene: TRBJ2-3
d_gene: .
v_gene: TRBV25-1
len: 12
abundance: few
CDR3aa: CASSPGSLPRYF
CDR3nt: TGTGCCAGCAGTCCCGGGTCTCTTCCTCGGTATTTT

j_gene: TRBJ1-2
d_gene: TRBD1
v_gene: TRBV5-4
len: 15
abundance: .
CDR3aa: CASSFPDRGDYGYTF
CDR3nt: TGTGCCAGCAGCTTCCCGGACAGGGGGGACTATGGCTACACCTTC

j_gene: TRBJ2-5
d_gene: TRBD1
v_gene: TRBV5-1
len: 15
abundance: few
CDR3aa: CASSLEGGYQETQYF
CDR3nt: TGCGCCAGCAGCTTGGAAGGGGGCTATCAAGAGACCCAGTACTTC

j_gene: TRBJ1-2
d_gene: .
v_gene: TRBV10-3
len: 12
abundance: .
CDR3aa: CAISEDRNGYTF
CDR3nt: TGTGCCATCAGTGAGGACAGGAATGGCTACACCTTC

j_gene: TRBJ2-2
d_gene: TRBD2
v_gene: TRBV14
len: 16
abundance: .
CDR3aa: CAGSRGLATNTGELFF
CDR3nt: TGTGCCGGCAGCCGCGGACTAGCGACCAACACCGGGGAGCTGTTTTTT

j_gene: TRBJ1-1
d_gene: .
v_gene: TRBV27
len: 13
abundance: .
CDR3aa: CASLGRVNTEAFF
CDR3nt: TGTGCCAGCCTAGGGAGGGTGAACACTGAAGCTTTCTTT

j_gene: TRBJ2-7
d_gene: .
v_gene: TRBV7-8
len: 14
abundance: .
CDR3aa: CASSLDLARHEQYF
CDR3nt: TGTGCCAGCAGCTTAGACCTCGCGAGGCACGAGCAGTACTTC